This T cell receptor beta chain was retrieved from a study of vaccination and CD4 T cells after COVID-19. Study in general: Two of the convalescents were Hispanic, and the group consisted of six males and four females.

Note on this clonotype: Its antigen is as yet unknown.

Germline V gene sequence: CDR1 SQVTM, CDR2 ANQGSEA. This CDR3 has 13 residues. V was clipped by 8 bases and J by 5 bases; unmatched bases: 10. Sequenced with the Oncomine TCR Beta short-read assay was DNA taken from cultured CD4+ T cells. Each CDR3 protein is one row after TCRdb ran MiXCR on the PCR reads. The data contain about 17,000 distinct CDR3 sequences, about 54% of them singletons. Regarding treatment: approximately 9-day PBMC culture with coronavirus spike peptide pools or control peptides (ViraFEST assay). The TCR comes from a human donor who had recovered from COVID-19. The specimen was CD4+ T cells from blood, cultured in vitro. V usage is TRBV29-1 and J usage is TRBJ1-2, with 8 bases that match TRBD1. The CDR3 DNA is TGCAGCACACGACAGGGGCTAGGGTATGGCTACACCTTC. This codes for CSTRQGLGYGYTF.